The 2 T cell receptor beta chains in this list originate from one sample, sequenced in a study of blood T cell repertoires in COVID-19 (dated by TCRdb to 2019 to 2021). The library relied on the immunoSEQ multiplex PCR assay. TCRdb carries this immuneACCESS record with in-frame sequences only. Its versions omit some clonotypes, under half of them owing to an unresolved V gene in the studies checked, with the rest unexplained. The sample table contains roughly 430,000 clones; only one count was recorded for roughly 87% of them. Of the sample, about 2.1% is held by the ten largest clones. The sample was PBMCs or T cells enriched from blood (not recorded which). The receptor set was obtained from a woman aged 40 to 50 with acute COVID-19.

V usage is TRBV25-1 and J usage is TRBJ2-7; the D gene is possibly TRBD1 (5 bases). This CDR3 spans 14 amino acids. Trimming left V 3 bases short and J 1 base short, with 10 bases between. Germline assignment: CDR1 MGHDK and CDR2 SYGVNS. Written as DNA, the CDR3 is TGTGCCAGCAGTGACCAGGGCTGGTCCTACGAGCAGTACTTC. This translates into CASSDQGWSYEQYF.

V gene TRBV5-4 combines with J gene TRBJ1-2; D not certain. Trimming shortened V by 1 base and J by 1 base, and 14 bases separated the two germline ends. CDR1 is SGHNT, CDR2 YYREEE, per germline (reference sequence). The CDR3 spans 16 residues. CDR3 bases: TGTGCCAGCAGCTTGACCCCAGGCGCTGGTAACTATGGCTACACCTTC. It is translated as CASSLTPGAGNYGYTF.